This TCR beta chain was observed in a study of tumor and adjacent non-tumor tissue in lung cancer. TCRbeta libraries were built with three rounds of nested PCR, modified from ARM-PCR. In TCRdb, the multiplex PCR reads were re-called with MiXCR into one record per CDR3 protein. The sample has around 79,000 distinct CDR3 sequences, over 55% seen once; the top ten hold roughly a tenth. In its sample, this clonotype was seen a few times. Its antigen remains unknown. An end of the junction does not agree with germline; a read error may underlie this. Germline CDR1 is MNHNS and CDR2 is SASEGT. The CDR3 runs to 15 residues. Study-level points and caveats: Top 100 clones took a larger repertoire share in normal lung. Tumor TCR diversity, when higher, was linked to shorter survival.

This sample's RNA came from whole unsorted tissue. The gene calls are TRBV6-1 and TRBJ2-7, with D perhaps given as TRBD1 or TRBD2 (5 bases each). This TCR was recovered from a middle-aged woman with non-small cell lung cancer. Sample: lung tumor tissue. The CDR3 nucleotides are TGTGCCAGCAGTGACCACCGGGGCGGTAACTCCGAGCAGCACTTC. Residues: CASSDHRGGNSEQHF.